The 29 T cell receptor beta chains reported below all come from one sample, sequenced in a study of T cell repertoires in cytomegalovirus infection. MiXCR, run by TCRdb on the reads, gives a single entry per CDR3 protein. The profile covers 250,000 or so distinct CDR3 sequences, with approximately 15% appearing a single time and around half taken by the ten largest. Sequenced material: CD8+ T cells from PBMCs. The receptor source for this set is a human donor in good health (CMV status not recorded). Some clones in this sample may be carry-over from other donors' samples.

This clonotype was seen only a few times. The V and J genes are TRBV7-9 and TRBJ2-1; 12 bases are a match to TRBD1. V lost 5 bases and J lost 5; bases outside the gene matches: 10. The CDR3 is 17 amino acids. The V gene's germline CDR1 is SEHNR and CDR2 FQNEAQ (reference sequence). CDR3 nucleotides: TGTGCCAGCAGCCCGGGACAGGGGGCATCCCCGAACAATGAGCAGTTCTTC. This translates into CASSPGQGASPNNEQFF.

This clonotype was detected a few times. The rearrangement joins TRBV29-1 to TRBJ2-2, with D perhaps being TRBD1 or TRBD2 (5 bases each). CDR3 size: 16 residues. Germline V gene sequence: CDR1 SQVTM, CDR2 ANQGSEA. The V and J ends lost 0 bases and 1 base respectively, with 12 bases between them. CDR3 DNA: TGCAGCGTTGAAGATCCGGGACGGGGGAACACCGGGGAGCTGTTTTTT. Its translation is CSVEDPGRGNTGELFF.

V gene TRBV7-9 combines with J gene TRBJ2-7, with 8 bases that match TRBD1. Unmatched junction bases numbered 10, after V lost 8 bases and J lost 4 bases. The CDR3 length is 14 residues. Germline values: CDR1 SEHNR, CDR2 FQNEAQ (reference sequence). This chain's CDR3 is CASGTPGGGYEQYF. The CDR3, as DNA: TGTGCCAGCGGAACGCCAGGGGGCGGGTACGAGCAGTACTTC.

This clonotype was detected only a few times. DNA for the CDR3: TGCGCCAGCAGCCGGTCGCAGGGGGCTTTAAATGAGCAGTTCTTC. Amino acids: CASSRSQGALNEQFF. The V call is TRBV4-1, the J call TRBJ2-1; 8 bases are shared with TRBD1. The CDR3 sequence is 15 residues long. The J segment lost 7 bases and the V segment lost 4 bases, leaving 9 bases of the junction unmatched. CDR1 MGHRA and CDR2 YSYEKL come from the germline V gene.

The V call is TRBV27, the J call TRBJ1-2; D not certain. CDR1 is MNHEY, CDR2 SMNVEV, per germline (reference sequence). The germline V and J ends were trimmed by 0 bases and 0 bases, with 14 bases remaining between them. CDR3 length: 17 amino acids. The CDR3 here is CASSLSSEFGANYGYTF. For the CDR3, the DNA is TGTGCCAGCAGTTTATCCAGCGAATTCGGGGCTAACTATGGCTACACCTTC.

This clonotype was picked up a small number of times. The chain couples TRBV6-1 to TRBJ2-5, with D unclear. Germline V gene lookup returns CDR1 MNHNS and CDR2 SASEGT. The CDR3 has 13 residues. The germline V and J ends were trimmed by 6 bases and 4 bases, with 12 bases remaining between them. CDR3 sequence reads: CASRGPDAETQYF. CDR3 DNA: TGTGCCAGCAGAGGACCCGACGCAGAGACCCAGTACTTC.

This clonotype was detected a few times. V is TRBV6-1 and J is TRBJ2-7, with D possibly matching TRBD2 (7 bases). CDR1 is MNHNS and CDR2 is SASEGT in the germline V gene. The V gene lost 3 bases and the J gene lost 6 bases, with 15 bases spanning the gap. The CDR3 extends over 14 amino acids. The CDR3 DNA sequence: TGTGCCAGCAGTGACGAGAGGGGGGGTTCCGAGCAGTACTTC. Amino acid sequence: CASSDERGGSEQYF.

CDR3 in amino acids: CASSPRVWRGGESYNEQFF. Here the CDR3 DNA reads TGTGCCAGCAGCCCCCGGGTGTGGCGGGGGGGCGAATCCTACAATGAGCAGTTCTTC. The V and J genes are TRBV11-2 and TRBJ2-1; 9 bases fit TRBD2. The CDR3 runs to 19 residues. Germline CDR1 and CDR2: SGHAT and FQNNGV. The trim removed 5 bases at V and 1 base at J, leaving 15 bases unmatched.

Many counts were recorded for this clonotype. The CDR3 nucleotides are TGTGCCAGCAGTATCTTACCGGGCTACAATGAGCAGTTCTTC. This translates into CASSILPGYNEQFF. The rearrangement uses TRBV7-2 and TRBJ2-1, with D unclear. CDR1 SGHTA and CDR2 FQGNSA come from the germline V gene. Trimming took 6 bases from V and 3 from J, leaving 12 bases between them. The CDR3 loop spans 14 amino acids.

This clonotype was recorded at least ten times. The V call is TRBV7-8, the J call TRBJ2-3, with 12 bases aligning to TRBD2. The CDR3 consists of 19 residues. Germline lookup yields CDR1 SGHVS and CDR2 FQNEAQ. V trimming: 5 bases; J trimming: 3 bases; junction bases outside the gene matches: 15. The CDR3 spells CASSPLPSGGDGGTDTQYF. The CDR3 coding sequence is TGTGCCAGCAGCCCCCTTCCTAGCGGGGGGGACGGGGGGACAGATACGCAGTATTTT. Drawing the rest from reference TRBV7-8 and TRBJ2-3, the complete variable domain is GAGVSQSPRYKVAKRGQDVALRCDPISGHVSLFWYQQALGQGPEFLTYFQNEAQLDKSGLPSDRFFAERPEGSVSTLKIQRTQQEDSAVYLCASSPLPSGGDGGTDTQYFGPGTRLTVL.

The rearrangement links TRBV20-1 to TRBJ2-7, with a possible D match to TRBD1 (5 bases). There are 16 residues in the CDR3. Trimming stripped 0 bases from V and 3 bases from J, with 18 bases between. Looked up from germline, CDR1 is DFQATT and CDR2 is SNEGSKA (reference sequence). Written as DNA, the CDR3 is TGCAGTGCTAGAGATATTGAGCAGGGTGGATTCTACGAGCAGTACTTC. Translated, it gives CSARDIEQGGFYEQYF.

The V call is TRBV20-1, the J call TRBJ2-3; 8 bases are a match to TRBD2. V shed 3 bases, J shed 3 bases, and the junction held 8 bases outside the gene matches. CDR1 DFQATT and CDR2 SNEGSKA come from the germline V gene (reference sequence). The CDR3 runs to 15 residues. The CDR3 protein is CSASMAGGLTDTQYF. The CDR3 DNA follows: TGCAGTGCTAGTATGGCGGGGGGCCTAACAGATACGCAGTATTTT.

This clonotype was observed many times. The chain is built from TRBV7-2 and TRBJ1-1; D is undetermined. The CDR3 runs 15 residues. CDR1 is SGHTA and CDR2 is FQGNSA in the germline V gene. Trimming cost V 1 base and J 1 base, with 10 bases left between them. The CDR3 DNA is TGTGCCAGCAGCTTAGTTACGGGCCCGAACACTGAAGCTTTCTTT. Amino acid sequence: CASSLVTGPNTEAFF.

This chain joins TRBV15 and TRBJ2-7; tentative D call: TRBD2 (6 bases). Germline V CDR1 and CDR2: LNHNV, YYDKDF (reference sequence). The V gene lost 5 bases and the J gene lost 1 base, with 18 bases spanning the gap. There are 16 residues in the CDR3. DNA of the CDR3: TGTGCCACCAGCTCTCCGGGAGCCGAGGCATCCTACGAGCAGTACTTC. Protein sequence: CATSSPGAEASYEQYF.

This clonotype was detected many times. The chain has TRBV7-8 and TRBJ2-5; 7 bases map to TRBD1. Per the germline V gene, CDR1 is SGHVS and CDR2 is FQNEAQ. The CDR3 loop spans 15 amino acids. V was clipped by 4 bases and J by 4 bases; unmatched bases: 9. CDR3 region: CASSSRTGSGETQYF. The CDR3 DNA follows: TGTGCCAGCAGCTCCCGGACAGGATCGGGAGAGACCCAGTACTTC.

The chain is built from TRBV6-8 and TRBJ1-5; maybe TRBD1 (5 bases). Germline V gene data show CDR1 as MNHGY and CDR2 as SAAAGT. The CDR3 is made up of 14 amino acids. V lost 5 bases to trimming and J lost 1 base, with 9 bases between them. This chain's CDR3 is CASSNGGSNQPQHF. Written as DNA, the CDR3 is TGTGCCAGCAGTAATGGGGGGAGCAATCAGCCCCAGCATTTT.

This clonotype has a count of ten or more. This rearrangement joins TRBV11-2 to TRBJ1-1; the D gene is possibly TRBD1 (5 bases). Germline assignment: CDR1 SGHAT and CDR2 FQNNGV. V lost 3 bases and J 5 bases, leaving 7 bases between the germline ends. The length of the CDR3 is 12 residues. The CDR3 reads CASSLGVTEAFF. The DNA for the CDR3 is TGTGCCAGCAGCTTGGGGGTTACTGAAGCTTTCTTT.

In DNA form, the CDR3 reads TGTGCCAGCAGCCAAGGGTCAGGGGCTTCCTACGAGCAGTACTTC. It encodes CASSQGSGASYEQYF. The V call is TRBV14, the J call TRBJ2-7, with D possibly matching TRBD1 (6 bases). The CDR3 sequence is 15 residues long. The germline V gene has CDR1 SGHDN and CDR2 FVKESK. Trimming stripped 1 base from V and 1 base from J, with 11 bases between.

The table lists this clonotype with a few counts. V usage is TRBV20-1 and J usage is TRBJ2-1, with 10 bases fitting TRBD1. V shed 3 bases, J shed 9 bases, and the junction held 11 bases outside the gene matches. Germline loops: CDR1 DFQATT, CDR2 SNEGSKA (reference sequence). The CDR3 consists of 15 residues. The DNA of the CDR3 is TGCAGTGCTAGTTCCGGGACAGGGGACCTCACTGAGCAGTTCTTC. The encoded protein is CSASSGTGDLTEQFF.

This clonotype was seen ten or more times. The rearrangement uses TRBV7-9 and TRBJ1-6; D is ambiguous. CDR1 is SEHNR, CDR2 FQNEAQ, per germline (reference sequence). This CDR3 is built from 15 residues. V lost 5 bases and J 5 bases, leaving 13 bases between the germline ends. CDR3 loop: CASSQSRGHNSPLHF. CDR3 sequence (DNA): TGTGCCAGCAGCCAGTCGAGAGGGCATAATTCACCCCTCCACTTT.

The genes are TRBV6-1 and TRBJ1-2, with 7 bases aligning to TRBD1. Germline lookup yields CDR1 MNHNS and CDR2 SASEGT. V gave up 7 bases and J gave up 8 bases; unmatched junction bases: 7. The CDR3 covers 12 residues. CDR3 loop: CASIGQDGGYTF. DNA of the CDR3: TGTGCCAGCATTGGACAGGATGGGGGCTACACCTTC.

The chain uses TRBV7-9 and TRBJ2-1, with TRBD2 identical over 12 bases. This CDR3 comprises 16 residues. V gave up 5 bases and J gave up 5 bases; unmatched junction bases: 7. Germline lookup yields CDR1 SEHNR and CDR2 FQNEAQ (reference sequence). CDR3 region: CASSLRTSGAHNEQFF. The CDR3 region has the DNA TGTGCCAGCAGCCTCCGGACTAGCGGGGCCCACAATGAGCAGTTCTTC.

This clonotype was recorded a few times. This rearrangement joins TRBV20-1 to TRBJ1-1; tentative D call: TRBD1 (5 bases). V lost 5 bases and J 1 base, leaving 11 bases between the germline ends. The CDR3 totals 13 residues. Germline V gene lookup returns CDR1 DFQATT and CDR2 SNEGSKA (reference sequence). The CDR3 bases are TGCAGTGCTCCTCCGGGGGGGAACACTGAAGCTTTCTTT. This gives the protein CSAPPGGNTEAFF.

This clonotype was seen only a few times. The rearrangement joins TRBV19 to TRBJ2-1; no firm D call. V lost 3 bases to trimming and J lost 7 bases, with 4 bases between them. The CDR3 sequence is 11 residues long. CDR1 is LNHDA, CDR2 SQIVND, per germline (reference sequence). The CDR3 region is CASSIFNEQFF. CDR3 DNA: TGTGCCAGTAGTATCTTTAATGAGCAGTTCTTC. Using reference TRBV19 and TRBJ2-1 for the parts outside the CDR3, the full variable domain is DGGITQSPKYLFRKEGQNVTLSCEQNLNHDAMYWYRQDPGQGLRLIYYSQIVNDFQKGDIAEGYSVSREKKESFPLTVTSAQKNPTAFYLCASSIFNEQFFGPGTRLTVL.

This clonotype was seen a handful of times. V gene TRBV20-1 combines with J gene TRBJ2-5; D possibly uses TRBD1 or TRBD2 (5 bases each). Germline V gene sequence: CDR1 DFQATT, CDR2 SNEGSKA (reference sequence). The CDR3 is 15 residues long. Deletions cut 3 bases from V and 2 bases from J, with 16 bases between. The CDR3 loop is CSARGETIKQETQYF. DNA for the CDR3: TGCAGTGCTAGGGGGGAGACGATTAAGCAAGAGACCCAGTACTTC.

The table lists this clonotype with many counts. V gene TRBV11-2 combines with J gene TRBJ1-1; possible D gene TRBD1, 6 bases. The CDR3 length is 20 residues. V lost 4 bases, J lost 6 bases, and 33 bases lay in between. Germline assignment: CDR1 SGHAT and CDR2 FQNNGV. Here the CDR3 reads CASSSGQGGIAGTGRAEAFF. Here the CDR3 DNA reads TGTGCCAGCAGCTCGGGACAAGGAGGTATCGCGGGGACGGGGAGGGCTGAAGCTTTCTTT.

This sequence joins TRBV10-2 and TRBJ1-6, with D unclear. This CDR3 is built from 16 residues. The V end was cut by 3 bases, the J end by 0 bases, with 9 bases between. CDR1 WSHSY and CDR2 SAAADI come from the germline V gene. CDR3 nucleotide sequence: TGCGCCAGCAGTGATTTTGGCAGCTCCTATAATTCACCCCTCCACTTT. Amino acid sequence: CASSDFGSSYNSPLHF.

This chain connects TRBV7-9 to TRBJ2-4; TRBD1 or TRBD2 may be the D gene (5 bases each). CDR1 is SEHNR and CDR2 is FQNEAQ in the germline V gene (reference sequence). Between the trimmed V and J ends, which lost 5 bases and 8 bases, there was a span of 19 bases. This CDR3 is 15 amino acids long. This CDR3 is CASSPPSGAVDIQYF. The CDR3 DNA reads TGTGCCAGCAGCCCCCCATCCGGGGCAGTAGACATTCAGTACTTC.

This clonotype has just a few counts. The rearrangement joins TRBV29-1 to TRBJ1-2; a possible D gene is TRBD1 (5 bases). Germline-derived CDR1 and CDR2 are SQVTM and ANQGSEA. Trimming took 5 bases from V and 5 from J, leaving 27 bases between them. The CDR3 runs to 17 residues. The CDR3 DNA is TGCAGCGTTCCTCTATGGTCGCCAGGGACCAGAAGTTATGGCTACACCTTC. It is translated as CSVPLWSPGTRSYGYTF.